The 31 T cell receptor beta chains reported below all come from one sample, sequenced in a study of T cell responses to AZD1222 COVID-19 vaccine (dated by TCRdb to the early 2020s). Library prep was done by the immunoSEQ multiplex PCR assay. Imported from immuneACCESS, the table was reduced by TCRdb to in-frame sequences with V and J called. These copies leave out some clones; in studies compared against another copy, an unresolved V gene accounts for under half, and the cause of the remainder is not known. The sample records about 160,000 clones, almost 90% of which are singletons. The ten largest clones take up roughly 5.5% of the sample. The time point label here, explained by the study, means: baseline before first vaccination. The source was peripheral blood, collected on day 0 of AZD1222 vaccination. The receptor source for this set is an adult in good health.

The chain carries TRBV2 and TRBJ1-3; D gene uncertain. Deletions cut 6 bases from V and 2 bases from J, with 8 bases between. Germline CDR1 reads SNHLY; CDR2 reads FYNNEI. The CDR3 contains 13 residues. In DNA, the CDR3 is TGTGCCAGCAGGGCAGGTACTGGAAACACCATATATTTT. Its translation: CASRAGTGNTIYF.

V is TRBV3-1 (or the pseudogene TRBV3-2) and J is TRBJ2-1; 7 nucleotides agree with TRBD2. V was pared by 4 bases and J by 11 bases, with 8 bases of the junction left unmatched. In germline, CDR1 is LGHDT, CDR2 YNNKEL (reference sequence). There are 13 residues in the CDR3. The CDR3 nucleotides are TGTGCCAGCAGCCCAACGGGGAGGGGTCAGCAGTTCTTC. Protein sequence: CASSPTGRGQQFF.

V usage is TRBV6-2 or TRBV6-3 and J usage is TRBJ1-1; D call uncertain. Trimming cost V 5 bases and J 0 bases, with 10 bases left between them. The CDR3 runs 14 residues. Germline lookup yields CDR1 MNHEY and CDR2 SVGEGT. CDR3 in DNA: TGTGCCAGCAGTCGCGGGCGCCTGAACACTGAAGCTTTCTTT. Translating it yields CASSRGRLNTEAFF.

V gene TRBV6-5 combines with J gene TRBJ1-2, with no clear D. V was trimmed by 2 bases and J by 8 bases, leaving 15 bases between them. This CDR3 contains 14 residues. Germline values: CDR1 MNHEY, CDR2 SVGAGI. CDR3 in amino acids: CASSYRVERTGYTF. In nucleotides, the CDR3 is TGTGCCAGCAGTTACCGGGTGGAGAGGACGGGCTACACCTTC.

The V gene is TRBV6-5, the J gene TRBJ2-7; 14 bases match TRBD2. After removal of 7 bases from V and 3 bases from J, the junction contained 2 bases not matched to a gene. The germline V gene encodes CDR1 MNHEY and CDR2 SVGAGI. The length of the CDR3 is 14 residues. CDR3 sequence: CASTGTSGSYEQYF. The CDR3 DNA sequence: TGTGCCAGCACCGGGACTAGCGGGAGCTACGAGCAGTACTTC.

The chain links TRBV3-1 (or the pseudogene TRBV3-2) to TRBJ1-2; 9 bases match TRBD1. The CDR3 spans 15 residues. Germline trimming cut 2 bases from V and 0 bases from J; bases unmatched to any gene: 1. In germline, CDR1 is LGHDT, CDR2 YNNKEL (reference sequence). CDR3 nucleotides: TGTGCCAGCAGCCAATGGGACAGGGCTAACTATGGCTACACCTTC. This sequence encodes CASSQWDRANYGYTF.

The chain joins TRBV5-1 to TRBJ2-7, with D uncertain. V dropped 1 base and J dropped 1 base, with 6 bases sitting between them. CDR1 is SGHRS, CDR2 YFSETQ, per germline. The CDR3 is made up of 13 amino acids. DNA of the CDR3: TGCGCCAGCAGCTTGTCATCATCCTACGAGCAGTACTTC. Encoded protein: CASSLSSSYEQYF.

The chain carries TRBV28 and TRBJ2-7, with D uncertain. This CDR3 comprises 12 residues. Trimming removed 3 bases at V and 6 bases at J, with 9 bases between. Germline CDR1 MDHEN, CDR2 SYDVKM. Here the CDR3 DNA reads TGTGCCAGCAGTTTCTTACGGGCCGAGCAGTACTTC. Protein sequence: CASSFLRAEQYF.

The genes are TRBV9 and TRBJ2-7; 7 bases match TRBD2. The V gene's germline CDR1 is SGDLS and CDR2 YYNGEE. The junction had 13 bases not matched to a gene; V was cut back by 2 bases and J by 2 bases. The CDR3 contains 17 residues. CDR3 loop: CASSVSDSLAAPYEQYF. CDR3 nucleotides: TGTGCCAGCAGCGTTTCCGACTCTCTAGCGGCCCCCTACGAGCAGTACTTC.

V usage is TRBV11-2 and J usage is TRBJ2-7, with 9 bases aligning to TRBD1. In germline, CDR1 is SGHAT, CDR2 FQNNGV. CDR3 length equals 15 residues. V lost 2 bases and J lost 9; bases outside the gene matches: 11. Here the CDR3 reads CASSLPGQGPTRQYF. CDR3 DNA sequence: TGTGCCAGCAGCTTACCGGGACAGGGACCTACGAGGCAGTACTTC.

The chain is built from TRBV18 and TRBJ2-7; 11 nucleotides agree with TRBD1. This CDR3 is 16 amino acids long. After removal of 6 bases from V and 3 bases from J, the junction contained 10 bases not matched to a gene. The V gene's germline CDR1 is KGHSH and CDR2 LQKENI. The CDR3 DNA follows: TGTGCCAGCTCCCGGACAGGGGGCGCCCCGGGCTACGAGCAGTACTTC. Translated: CASSRTGGAPGYEQYF.

This clone was recorded once. The rearrangement joins TRBV28 to TRBJ1-1, with D possibly being TRBD1 (5 bases). Trimming removed 2 bases from V and 8 bases from J, with 12 bases in between. The CDR3 runs to 13 residues. The germline gives CDR1 MDHEN, CDR2 SYDVKM. Written as DNA, the CDR3 is TGTGCCAGCAGTTTAGGGCTTTCAGGGGAAGCTTTCTTT. Its translation is CASSLGLSGEAFF. The full variable domain, completed using reference TRBV28 and TRBJ1-1, is DVKVTQSSRYLVKRTGEKVFLECVQDMDHENMFWYRQDPGLGLRLIYFSYDVKMKEKGDIPEGYSVSREKKERFSLILESASTNQTSMYLCASSLGLSGEAFFGQGTRLTVV.

V is TRBV3-1 (or the pseudogene TRBV3-2) and J is TRBJ2-7; TRBD1 matches 10 bases. Per the germline V gene, CDR1 is LGHDT and CDR2 is YNNKEL (reference sequence). This CDR3 spans 14 amino acids. V was pared by 4 bases and J by 6 bases, with 6 bases of the junction left unmatched. Here the CDR3 reads CASSLNGQGGEQYF. CDR3 DNA sequence: TGTGCCAGCAGCCTCAACGGACAGGGGGGCGAGCAGTACTTC.

The V gene is TRBV18, the J gene TRBJ2-7; 11 bases are shared with TRBD1. The trim removed 3 bases at V and 5 bases at J, leaving 9 bases unmatched. The CDR3 is 16 residues long. In germline, CDR1 is KGHSH, CDR2 LQKENI. The CDR3 sequence is CASSPPGTGGDNEQYF. The CDR3 DNA reads TGTGCCAGCTCACCGCCCGGGACAGGGGGTGATAACGAGCAGTACTTC.

V gene TRBV7-2 combines with J gene TRBJ2-1; 8 bases are a match to TRBD2. V dropped 1 base and J dropped 8; count of bases not matched to a gene: 4. In germline, CDR1 is SGHTA, CDR2 FQGNSA. This CDR3 has 14 residues. CDR3 bases: TGTGCCAGCAGCTTAGTCGCGGGGGGCGATGAGCAGTTCTTC. It encodes CASSLVAGGDEQFF.

The chain carries TRBV6-6 and TRBJ1-6; possibly TRBD1 for D (5 bases). The V end lost 6 bases, the J end lost 9 bases, and 15 bases lay between the germline ends. The CDR3 covers 14 residues. Germline V gene sequence: CDR1 MNHNY, CDR2 SVGAGI (reference sequence). The CDR3 DNA is TGTGCCAGCAGACCGACAGCCCCAACTTCACCCCTCCACTTT. Residues: CASRPTAPTSPLHF.

The chain is built from TRBV5-1 and TRBJ1-3; D possibly corresponds to TRBD1 (5 bases). V lost 0 bases to trimming and J lost 4 bases, with 11 bases between them. Germline assignment: CDR1 SGHRS and CDR2 YFSETQ. The CDR3 is 15 amino acids. The CDR3 loop reads CASSLGSGLGNTIYF. The CDR3 region has the DNA TGCGCCAGCAGCTTGGGGTCGGGGCTAGGAAACACCATATATTTT.

The chain employs TRBV5-4 and TRBJ2-7, with 7 nucleotides matching TRBD1. Trimming at V came to 0 bases and at J to 6 bases, leaving 6 bases not matched to a gene. The germline V gene has CDR1 SGHNT and CDR2 YYREEE (reference sequence). This CDR3 region has 14 residues. This CDR3 reads CASSLAGTAGEQYF. As DNA, the CDR3 is TGTGCCAGCAGCTTGGCCGGGACAGCTGGCGAGCAGTACTTC. The variable domain in full, with the rest retrieved from reference TRBV5-4 and TRBJ2-7, is ETGVTQSPTHLIKTRGQQVTLRCSSQSGHNTVSWYQQALGQGPQFIFQYYREEENGRGNFPPRFSGLQFPNYSSELNVNALELDDSALYLCASSLAGTAGEQYFGPGTRLTVT.

The chain has TRBV7-2 and TRBJ1-3; 9 bases agree with TRBD1. J lost 0 bases, V lost 5 bases, and 8 bases had no gene match. This CDR3 contains 17 residues. CDR1 and CDR2 (germline): SGHTA, FQGNSA. CDR3 protein: CASSPGTGTSSGNTIYF. The CDR3 region has the DNA TGTGCCAGCAGCCCGGGGACAGGGACATCCTCTGGAAACACCATATATTTT.

The rearrangement joins TRBV27 to TRBJ1-1; D is possibly TRBD1 (5 bases). The CDR3 totals 16 residues. The V gene lost 0 bases and the J gene lost 6 bases, with 17 bases spanning the gap. Germline loops: CDR1 MNHEY, CDR2 SMNVEV (reference sequence). The CDR3 DNA is TGTGCCAGCAGTTTATCGAAGGTTGGAGGGGTCGCTGAAGCTTTCTTT. Translated: CASSLSKVGGVAEAFF.

CDR3 DNA: TGTGCCAGCTCACCACCCGGGACAGGGAACACCGGGGAGCTGTTTTTT. It encodes CASSPPGTGNTGELFF. The V and J genes are TRBV18 and TRBJ2-2, with TRBD1 identical over 8 bases. Germline V CDR1 and CDR2: KGHSH, LQKENI. With V trimmed by 0 bases and J by 1 base, 1 base remained unmatched. This CDR3 contains 16 residues. Complete variable domain (other parts from reference TRBV18 and TRBJ2-2): NAGVMQNPRHLVRRRGQEARLRCSPMKGHSHVYWYRQLPEEGLKFMVYLQKENIIDESGMPKERFSAEFPKEGPSILRIQQVVRGDSAAYFCASSPPGTGNTGELFFGEGSRLTVL.

As for this clone: At the DNA level, this CDR3 is encoded by other sequences in the same sample as well. The rearrangement uses TRBV30 and TRBJ1-1, with no clear D. V dropped 3 bases and J dropped 2 bases, with 7 bases sitting between them. The CDR3 totals 12 residues. Germline CDR1 and CDR2: GTSNPN and SVGIG (reference sequence). The chain's CDR3 is CAWRGSNTEAFF. The CDR3 bases are TGTGCCTGGAGGGGTAGTAACACTGAAGCTTTCTTT.

The rearrangement uses TRBV11-2 and TRBJ2-5; D is uncertain. The CDR3 has 12 amino acids. With 4 bases removed from V and 4 bases from J, the gap between germline ends came to 7 bases. CDR1 SGHAT and CDR2 FQNNGV come from the germline V gene. CDR3 sequence reads: CASSSQGETQYF. CDR3 in DNA: TGTGCCAGCAGCTCACAAGGAGAGACCCAGTACTTC. Full variable domain (remainder filled in from reference TRBV11-2 and TRBJ2-5): EAGVAQSPRYKIIEKRQSVAFWCNPISGHATLYWYQQILGQGPKLLIQFQNNGVVDDSQLPKDRFSAERLKGVDSTLKIQPAKLEDSAVYLCASSSQGETQYFGPGTRLLVL.

The rearrangement joins TRBV19 to TRBJ2-7; 7 bases are shared with TRBD1. CDR3 length: 13 amino acids. V was clipped by 3 bases and J by 5 bases; unmatched bases: 4. Germline V gives CDR1 LNHDA, CDR2 SQIVND (reference sequence). DNA of the CDR3: TGTGCCAGTAGTATCAACAGGGGAAACGAGCAGTACTTC. This gives the protein CASSINRGNEQYF.

The chain joins TRBV5-1 to TRBJ1-5; weak D call: TRBD1 (5 bases). Germline CDR1 and CDR2: SGHRS and YFSETQ. The V end lost 4 bases, the J end lost 2 bases, and 16 bases lay between the germline ends. CDR3 size: 16 residues. Here the CDR3 reads CASSHPVTRGNQPQHF. CDR3 nucleotide sequence: TGCGCCAGCAGCCACCCGGTGACCAGGGGCAATCAGCCCCAGCATTTT.

The chain carries TRBV27 and TRBJ1-2; possibly TRBD1 for D (5 bases). Germline V gene sequence: CDR1 MNHEY, CDR2 SMNVEV (reference sequence). This CDR3 comprises 16 residues. V shed 5 bases and J shed 0 bases, with 16 bases lying between them. The CDR3 region has the DNA TGTGCCAGCAGTCACATTCCGAGGGACGCTAACTATGGCTACACCTTC. It encodes CASSHIPRDANYGYTF.

The V and J genes are TRBV24-1 and TRBJ2-1; 9 bases align to TRBD1. V gave up 4 bases and J gave up 2 bases; unmatched junction bases: 5. The germline CDR1 and CDR2 sequences are KGHDR and SFDVKD. This CDR3 is built from 16 residues. The CDR3 sequence: CATSEWGTGTYNEQFF. The CDR3 region has the DNA TGTGCCACCAGTGAATGGGGGACAGGGACCTACAATGAGCAGTTCTTC.

V and J are TRBV3-1 (or the pseudogene TRBV3-2) and TRBJ1-5; a possible D gene is TRBD1 (5 bases). Trimming shortened V by 1 base and J by 1 base, and 8 bases separated the two germline ends. There are 15 residues in the CDR3. The germline V gene has CDR1 LGHDT and CDR2 YNNKEL (reference sequence). This CDR3 reads CASSQGGNSNQPQHF. In DNA form, the CDR3 reads TGTGCCAGCAGCCAAGGGGGGAACAGCAATCAGCCCCAGCATTTT.

This clone was seen a handful of times. The chain employs TRBV19 and TRBJ2-7, with no clear D. Germline V lookup: CDR1 LNHDA, CDR2 SQIVND (reference sequence). V was trimmed by 7 bases and J by 5 bases, leaving 12 bases between them. The CDR3 runs 12 residues. CDR3 sequence: CASTGAGDEQYF. CDR3 sequence (DNA): TGTGCCAGTACCGGCGCAGGAGACGAGCAGTACTTC.

V gene TRBV12-3 or TRBV12-4 combines with J gene TRBJ2-1; D unclear. V dropped 7 bases and J dropped 10 bases, with 11 bases sitting between them. CDR3 length: 11 residues. The CDR3 DNA reads TGTGCCAGCACCCTAGTGGGGGAGCAGTTCTTC. Translation gives CASTLVGEQFF.

The rearrangement uses TRBV7-2 and TRBJ1-2; 10 bases agree with TRBD1. The V gene's germline CDR1 is SGHTA and CDR2 FQGNSA. CDR3 length: 15 amino acids. Trimming at V came to 4 bases and at J to 3 bases, leaving 5 bases not matched to a gene. The CDR3 DNA reads TGTGCCAGCAGCTCGGACAGGGGGATATACTATGGCTACACCTTC. Its protein is CASSSDRGIYYGYTF.